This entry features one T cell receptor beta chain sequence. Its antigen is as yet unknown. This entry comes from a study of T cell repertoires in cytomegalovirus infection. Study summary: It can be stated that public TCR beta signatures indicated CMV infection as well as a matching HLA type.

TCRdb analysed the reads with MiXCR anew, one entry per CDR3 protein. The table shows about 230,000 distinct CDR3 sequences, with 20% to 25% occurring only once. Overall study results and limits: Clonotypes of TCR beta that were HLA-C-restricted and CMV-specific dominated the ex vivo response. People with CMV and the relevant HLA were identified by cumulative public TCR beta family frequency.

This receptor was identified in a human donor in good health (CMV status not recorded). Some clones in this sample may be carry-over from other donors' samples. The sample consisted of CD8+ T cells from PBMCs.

CDR3 nucleotides: TGCGCCAGCAGCTGGGGACTAGCGGGGCACAATGAGCAGTTCTTC. Its protein is CASSWGLAGHNEQFF. The chain is built from TRBV5-1 and TRBJ2-1, with 13 nucleotides matching TRBD2. The CDR3 sequence is 15 residues long. From germline, CDR1 is SGHRS and CDR2 YFSETQ. The J segment lost 5 bases and the V segment lost 3 bases, leaving 2 bases of the junction unmatched.